The 2 T cell receptor beta chains in this list originate from one sample, sequenced in a study of T cells in Graves' hyperthyroidism and ophthalmopathy (dated by TCRdb to about 2019). The protocol used for the library was multiplex PCR. Data came from an Illumina HiSeq 2000. The TCR beta CDR3 regions were amplified from the RNA transcripts. The TCR CDR3 was subjected to a first round of RT-PCR using the HTBI primer set and the Qiagen OneStep RT-PCR kit. The public sequencing data were trimmed at Q25 with fastp and processed into clonotypes with MiXCR by TCRdb, which kept only in-frame beta chains. Rows are unified per CDR3 protein, each entry keeping the most common DNA and genes. The sample yields 500,000 to 650,000 distinct CDR3 sequences; roughly a sixth were counted once. The biggest ten clones account for around 17% of the sample. The sequencing sample was made of blood. These receptor sequences come from a woman aged 18-35 years with Graves' ophthalmopathy.

This clonotype was counted many times. The chain joins TRBV7-2 to TRBJ2-3; 10 positions match TRBD2. V shed 1 base and J 1 base; nucleotides not matched to a gene: 5. The CDR3 has 17 amino acids. The germline CDR1 and CDR2 sequences are SGHTA and FQGNSA. CDR3 bases: TGTGCCAGCAGCTTAGTAGCGGGAGGAGGGGGCACAGATACGCAGTATTTT. It translates to CASSLVAGGGGTDTQYF.

This clonotype was observed many times. J is TRBJ1-1 and V is TRBV7-2; no definite D call. This CDR3 has 11 amino acids. CDR1 and CDR2 (germline): SGHTA, FQGNSA. The V end was cut by 5 bases, the J end by 10 bases, with 11 bases between. CDR3 amino acids: CASSNLAGAFF. The CDR3 DNA sequence: TGTGCCAGCAGCAACCTGGCGGGAGCTTTCTTT.